The 17 T cell receptor beta chains below all came from one sample that was sequenced in a study of blood T cell repertoires in COVID-19. TCRdb keeps only in-frame clones here, not all; method: immunoSEQ multiplex PCR. The sample includes roughly 190,000 clones, around nine tenths seen only once; the top ten take roughly 3%. Material: peripheral blood. These receptors all come from a man aged 65-85 years with acute or convalescent COVID-19.

The chain uses TRBV4-1 and TRBJ1-3; no firm D call. V was cut by 6 bases and J by 1 base, with 25 bases left in between. The CDR3 totals 19 residues. The germline V gene has CDR1 MGHRA and CDR2 YSYEKL. In DNA form, the CDR3 reads TGCGCCAGCAGGTGGGATCTTGGACGCACCCGAGGGTCTGGAAACACCATATATTTT. Encoded protein: CASRWDLGRTRGSGNTIYF.

The chain couples TRBV9 to TRBJ2-7, with D perhaps TRBD1 (6 bases). This CDR3 spans 14 amino acids. CDR1 and CDR2 (germline): SGDLS, YYNGEE. The V gene lost 5 bases and the J gene lost 3 bases, with 15 bases spanning the gap. CDR3 nucleotide sequence: TGTGCCAGCAGTAAGACCGGACAGAGCTACGAGCAGTACTTC. This sequence encodes CASSKTGQSYEQYF.

The CDR3, as DNA: TGTGCCAGCAGCCCGACCACGGGAGCTAATTCACCCCTCCACTTT. The encoded protein is CASSPTTGANSPLHF. This chain connects TRBV7-9 to TRBJ1-6; D remains unclear. Germline-derived CDR1 and CDR2 are SEHNR and FQNEAQ (reference sequence). Trimming removed 5 bases from V and 6 bases from J, with 14 bases in between. This CDR3 is built from 15 residues.

The chain couples TRBV3-1 (or the pseudogene TRBV3-2) to TRBJ2-1, with TRBD2 as a possible D gene (5 bases). V lost 1 base and J lost 5, with 12 bases in between. The CDR3 is made up of 15 amino acids. CDR1 and CDR2 from the germline V gene are LGHDT and YNNKEL (reference sequence). The CDR3, as DNA: TGTGCCAGCAGCCAAGTGAGGGCGGTGAACAATGAGCAGTTCTTC. Its protein is CASSQVRAVNNEQFF.

V is TRBV5-4 and J is TRBJ2-1, with TRBD2 as a possible D gene (6 bases). There are 16 residues in the CDR3. Germline V gene data show CDR1 as SGHNT and CDR2 as YYREEE (reference sequence). V was trimmed by 0 bases and J by 1 base, leaving 11 bases between them. This CDR3 reads CASSLGGGRSYNEQFF. Written as DNA, the CDR3 is TGTGCCAGCAGCTTGGGTGGGGGGAGATCCTACAATGAGCAGTTCTTC.

The rearrangement uses TRBV5-1 and TRBJ1-1, with no clear D. The CDR3 has 17 residues. Trimming took off 2 bases at V and 5 bases at J, with 22 bases between the two ends. Germline CDR1 reads SGHRS; CDR2 reads YFSETQ. The CDR3 bases are TGCGCCAGCAGCTTAGAACTCGGGGAGGCTGGAGGGACTGAAGCTTTCTTT. Protein sequence: CASSLELGEAGGTEAFF.

The genes are TRBV13 and TRBJ2-3; tentative D call: TRBD1 (5 bases). In germline, CDR1 is PRHDT, CDR2 FYEKMQ (reference sequence). V lost 2 bases and J 1 base, leaving 19 bases between the germline ends. This CDR3 has 18 residues. DNA for the CDR3: TGTGCCAGCAGCTTACTCCAAGCCAGGGCGACTGGCACAGATACGCAGTATTTT. Protein: CASSLLQARATGTDTQYF.

This clone was found a few times. The chain is built from TRBV4-1 and TRBJ2-7, with D maybe TRBD1 (6 bases). This CDR3 spans 17 amino acids. In germline, CDR1 is MGHRA, CDR2 YSYEKL. V lost 1 base to trimming and J lost 7 bases, with 23 bases between them. The CDR3 reads CASSQGLPRSLRGEQYF. In DNA form, the CDR3 reads TGCGCCAGCAGCCAAGGTTTACCTAGGTCCTTGAGGGGGGAGCAGTACTTC.

The chain combines TRBV19 with TRBJ1-1; the match to TRBD1 covers 9 bases. V dropped 1 base and J dropped 11; count of bases not matched to a gene: 5. This CDR3 has 13 residues. In germline, CDR1 is LNHDA, CDR2 SQIVND (reference sequence). The CDR3 loop is CASSIVTGGAAFF. As DNA, the CDR3 is TGTGCCAGTAGTATAGTAACAGGGGGCGCGGCTTTCTTT.

The rearrangement uses TRBV5-1 and TRBJ1-5, with D tentatively TRBD1 (6 bases). Germline V CDR1 and CDR2: SGHRS, YFSETQ. With 4 bases removed from V and 4 bases from J, the gap between germline ends came to 21 bases. This CDR3 region has 17 residues. The DNA for the CDR3 is TGCGCCAGCAGCCCTACATTGGTGGGTCAGGGGAATCAGCCCCAGCATTTT. Translating it yields CASSPTLVGQGNQPQHF.

The V call is TRBV7-2, the J call TRBJ2-5, with 7 bases lining up with TRBD1. The V gene end was trimmed by 5 bases and the J gene end by 5 bases; junction bases not matched to a gene: 8. This CDR3 spans 14 amino acids. The germline gives CDR1 SGHTA, CDR2 FQGNSA. CDR3 DNA sequence: TGTGCCAGCAGCAGGGGGCGCTTTCTGGAGACCCAGTACTTC. This gives the protein CASSRGRFLETQYF.

The V gene is TRBV5-4, the J gene TRBJ2-1; 16 bases agree with TRBD2. This CDR3 is 16 amino acids long. Losses at the gene ends were 2 bases for V and 6 bases for J; bases not matched to a gene: 2. Germline V gene lookup returns CDR1 SGHNT and CDR2 YYREEE (reference sequence). CDR3 DNA sequence: TGTGCCAGCAGCTTTGGGACTAGCGGGGGGGCCAATGAGCAGTTCTTC. Translated: CASSFGTSGGANEQFF.

A few counts support this clone. This chain connects TRBV5-1 to TRBJ1-5; D gene ambiguous. V was clipped by 0 bases and J by 3 bases, with 7 bases between them. CDR1 SGHRS and CDR2 YFSETQ come from the germline V gene. This CDR3 region has 14 residues. The CDR3 loop reads CASSLDADNQPQHF. CDR3 nucleotide sequence: TGCGCCAGCAGCTTGGATGCGGACAATCAGCCCCAGCATTTT.

The CDR3 protein is CASSTLDRGFYQPQHF. The CDR3 nucleotides are TGTGCCAGCAGTACGCTCGACAGGGGATTCTATCAGCCCCAGCATTTT. V is TRBV6-2 or TRBV6-3 and J is TRBJ1-5, with 8 bases aligning to TRBD1. V was clipped by 5 bases and J by 5 bases; unmatched bases: 11. CDR3 size: 16 residues. The germline V gene has CDR1 MNHEY and CDR2 SVGEGT.

The chain links TRBV28 to TRBJ1-3; the D gene is possibly TRBD1 (6 bases). CDR1 is MDHEN and CDR2 is SYDVKM in the germline V gene. The CDR3 is 14 amino acids. Trimming took 7 bases from V and 0 from J, leaving 10 bases between them. The CDR3 region is CASNQGSSGNTIYF. Written as DNA, the CDR3 is TGTGCCAGCAACCAGGGGTCCTCTGGAAACACCATATATTTT.

The chain's CDR3 is CASSDPSGPLHF. The CDR3 DNA is TGTGCCAGCAGCGATCCAAGCGGACCCCTCCACTTT. J is TRBJ1-6 and V is TRBV7-2; D gene uncertain. The V gene lost 5 bases and the J gene lost 12 bases, with 11 bases spanning the gap. Germline V gene data show CDR1 as SGHTA and CDR2 as FQGNSA. This CDR3 is built from 12 residues.

This chain links TRBV6-5 with TRBJ2-3; D may be TRBD1 (5 bases). Deletions cut 4 bases from V and 2 bases from J, with 10 bases between. The CDR3 spans 14 residues. Germline V gene data show CDR1 as MNHEY and CDR2 as SVGAGI. CDR3 amino acids: CASSFRGSTDTQYF. In nucleotides, the CDR3 is TGTGCCAGCAGTTTTAGGGGTTCCACAGATACGCAGTATTTT.